This T cell receptor (beta chain) emerged from a study of neurological immune-mediated disorders. This clonotype was seen ten or more times. 5'RACE employing 10-nucleotide random UMIs yielded the cDNA. Per sequencing run, 15-18 subjects together gave over 170 million TCR-beta sequences. TCRdb re-derived calls from the 5' RACE reads in MiXCR, one entry per CDR3 protein. The sample shows 20,000 to 30,000 distinct CDR3 sequences, about an eighth of them seen only once. The CDR3 has 15 amino acids. Trimming removed 4 bases from V and 3 bases from J, with 14 bases in between. Germline CDR1 reads SGHDN; CDR2 reads FVKESK.

The V call is TRBV14, the J call TRBJ2-3, with a weak D call TRBD2 (7 bases). The sequenced sample was PBMCs. This TCR was recovered from a woman in her 40s with HTLV-1-associated myelopathy (HAM/TSP). The CDR3 spells CASSPLGGATDTQYF. CDR3 DNA: TGTGCCAGCAGCCCTTTGGGGGGGGCTACAGATACGCAGTATTTT.